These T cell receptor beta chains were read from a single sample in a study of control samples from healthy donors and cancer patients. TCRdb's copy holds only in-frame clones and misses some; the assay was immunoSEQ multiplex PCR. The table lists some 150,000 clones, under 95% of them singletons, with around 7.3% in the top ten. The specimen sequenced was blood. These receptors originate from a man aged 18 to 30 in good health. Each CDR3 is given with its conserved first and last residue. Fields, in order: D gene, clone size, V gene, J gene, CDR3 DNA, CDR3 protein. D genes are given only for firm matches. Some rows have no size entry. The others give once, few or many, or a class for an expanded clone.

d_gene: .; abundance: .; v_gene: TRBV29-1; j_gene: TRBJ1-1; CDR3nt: .; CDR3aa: CSVGFGPGGPENTEAFF
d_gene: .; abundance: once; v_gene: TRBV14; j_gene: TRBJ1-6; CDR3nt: TGTGCCAGCAGCCAAGATCGGGCACCGGGACGGAATAATTCACCCCTCCACTTT; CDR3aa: CASSQDRAPGRNNSPLHF
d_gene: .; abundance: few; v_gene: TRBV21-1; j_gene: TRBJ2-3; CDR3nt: TGTGCCAGCAGCATCCCCACTAGCGGGGGGGCGAGGAATACGCAGTATTTT; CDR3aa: CASSIPTSGGARNTQYF
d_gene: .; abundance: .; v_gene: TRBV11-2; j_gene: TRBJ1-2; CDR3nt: TGTGCCAGCAGTTACAATGGGGGGGATCTTGGCTACACCTTC; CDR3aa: CASSYNGGDLGYTF
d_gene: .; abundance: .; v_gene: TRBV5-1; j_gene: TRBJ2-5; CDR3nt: TGCGCCAGCAGCTTGGTGGCTCCCAAAGAGACCCAGTACTTC; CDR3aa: CASSLVAPKETQYF
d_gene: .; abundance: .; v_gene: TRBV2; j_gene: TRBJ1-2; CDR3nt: TGTGCCAGCAGAGAGTGGAGTGGGGGGCTTGGCCCGGATGGCTACACCTTC; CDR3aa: CASREWSGGLGPDGYTF
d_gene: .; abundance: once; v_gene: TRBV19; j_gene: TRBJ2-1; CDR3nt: TGTGCCAGTAGTATCATAAATGAGCAGTTCTTC; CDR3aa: CASSIINEQFF
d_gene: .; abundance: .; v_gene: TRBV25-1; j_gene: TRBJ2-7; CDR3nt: TGTGCCAGCAGACGCGGGACAGACTACGAGCAGTACTTC; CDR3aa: CASRRGTDYEQYF
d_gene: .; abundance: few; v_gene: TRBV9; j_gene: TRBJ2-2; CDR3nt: TGTGCCAGCAGCGAAAGAGCTACCGGGGAGCTGTTTTTT; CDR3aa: CASSERATGELFF
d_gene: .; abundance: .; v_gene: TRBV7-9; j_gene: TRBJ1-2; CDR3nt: TGTGCCAGCAGCCCGCCCGGACGGACTAACTATGGCTACACCTTC; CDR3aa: CASSPPGRTNYGYTF
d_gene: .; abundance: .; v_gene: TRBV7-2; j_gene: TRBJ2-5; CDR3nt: TGTGCCAGCAGCACAGACCTCCTGGGAGAGACCCAGTACTTC; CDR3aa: CASSTDLLGETQYF
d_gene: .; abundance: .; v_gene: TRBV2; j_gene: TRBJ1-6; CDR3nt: TGTGCCAGCAGTGAAGCCGGGCAGCCATCACCCCTCCACTTT; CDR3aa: CASSEAGQPSPLHF
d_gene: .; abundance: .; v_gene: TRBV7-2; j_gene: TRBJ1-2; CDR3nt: TGTGCCAGCAGCTCCGGGGTCCAGGGAGGTTACGGCTACACCTTC; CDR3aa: CASSSGVQGGYGYTF
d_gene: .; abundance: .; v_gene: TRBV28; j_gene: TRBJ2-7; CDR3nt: TGTGCCAGCAAGGAAGAGGACGAGCAGTACTTC; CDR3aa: CASKEEDEQYF
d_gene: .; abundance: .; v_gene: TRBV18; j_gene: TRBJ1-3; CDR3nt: TGTGCCAGCTCACCACGCACCGACAACTCTGGAAACACCATATATTTT; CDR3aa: CASSPRTDNSGNTIYF
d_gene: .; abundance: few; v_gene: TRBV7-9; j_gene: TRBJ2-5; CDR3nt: TGTGCCAGCAGCCCGGGTAACGTAGAGACAGAGACCCAGTACTTC; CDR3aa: CASSPGNVETETQYF
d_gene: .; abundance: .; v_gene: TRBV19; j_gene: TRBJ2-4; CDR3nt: TGTGCCAGTAGTATAGCCGCCAGCTCTATTCAGTACTTC; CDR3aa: CASSIAASSIQYF
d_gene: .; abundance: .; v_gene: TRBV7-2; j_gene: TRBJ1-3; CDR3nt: TGTGCCAGCAGCTTAGCGCTAGGGGCTGGAAACACCATATATTTT; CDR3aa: CASSLALGAGNTIYF
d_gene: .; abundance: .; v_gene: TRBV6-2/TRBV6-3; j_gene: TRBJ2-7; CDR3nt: TGTGCCAGCAGTGCTGGACAGTTCTACGAGCAGTACTTC; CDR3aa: CASSAGQFYEQYF
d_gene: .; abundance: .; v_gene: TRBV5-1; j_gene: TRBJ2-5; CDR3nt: TGCGCCAGCAGCGCGGTTCAAGAGACCCAGTACTTC; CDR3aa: CASSAVQETQYF
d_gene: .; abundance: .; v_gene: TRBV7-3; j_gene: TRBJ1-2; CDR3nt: TGTGCCAGCAGCCCGGGAGGGGGGCCCCAGGGACGAGATGGCTACACCTTC; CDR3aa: CASSPGGGPQGRDGYTF
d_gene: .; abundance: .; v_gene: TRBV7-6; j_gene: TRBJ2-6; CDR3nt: TGTGCCAGCAGCCAGGGTCCGACTGGGGCCAACGTCCTGACTTTC; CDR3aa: CASSQGPTGANVLTF
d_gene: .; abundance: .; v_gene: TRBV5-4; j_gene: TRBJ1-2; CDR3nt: TGTGCCAGCAGCGCCCAGTATGGCTACACCTTC; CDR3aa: CASSAQYGYTF
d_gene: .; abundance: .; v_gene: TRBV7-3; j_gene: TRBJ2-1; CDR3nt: TGTGCCAGCAGCGGGGACAATGAGCAGTTCTTC; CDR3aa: CASSGDNEQFF
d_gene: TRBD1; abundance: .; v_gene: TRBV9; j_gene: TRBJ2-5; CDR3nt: TGTGCCAGCAGCGTAGACAGGGGGCCTTTGGAGACCCAGTACTTC; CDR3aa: CASSVDRGPLETQYF
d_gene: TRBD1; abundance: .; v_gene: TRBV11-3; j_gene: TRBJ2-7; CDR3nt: TGTGCCAGCAGCTTAGCTGGGACAGGGGCCTACGAGCAGTACTTC; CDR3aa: CASSLAGTGAYEQYF
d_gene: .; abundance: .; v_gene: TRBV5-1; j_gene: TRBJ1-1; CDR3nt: TGCGCCAGCAGCTTGGCAATAGGGACTGAAGCTTTCTTT; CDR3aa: CASSLAIGTEAFF
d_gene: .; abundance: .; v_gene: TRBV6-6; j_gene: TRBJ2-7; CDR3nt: TGTGCCAGCAGTTATACACGGCTCGACGAGCAGTACTTC; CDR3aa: CASSYTRLDEQYF
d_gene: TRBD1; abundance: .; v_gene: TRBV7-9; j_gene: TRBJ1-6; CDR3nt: TGTGCCAGCAGCTTAAAGTCGGGGGACAGCTCCTATAATTCACCCCTCCACTTT; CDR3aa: CASSLKSGDSSYNSPLHF
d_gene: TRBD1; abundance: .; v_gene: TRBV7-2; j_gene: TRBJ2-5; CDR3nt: TGTGCCAGCAGCTTTTACAGGGGGGCCCGAGAGACCCAGTACTTC; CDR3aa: CASSFYRGARETQYF
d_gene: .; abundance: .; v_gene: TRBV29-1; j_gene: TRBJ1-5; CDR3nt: TGCAGCGTTGAAGAGGGGTGGAATCAGCCCCAGCATTTT; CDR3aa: CSVEEGWNQPQHF
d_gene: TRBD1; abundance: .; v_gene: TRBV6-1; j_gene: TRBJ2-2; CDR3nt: TGTGCCAGCAGTGTACACCGGGACAGGGGGATCACCGGGGAGCTGTTTTTT; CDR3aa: CASSVHRDRGITGELFF
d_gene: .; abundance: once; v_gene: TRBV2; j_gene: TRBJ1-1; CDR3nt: TGTGCCAGCAGTGAATGGGGAAAGAACACTGAAGCTTTCTTT; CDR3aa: CASSEWGKNTEAFF
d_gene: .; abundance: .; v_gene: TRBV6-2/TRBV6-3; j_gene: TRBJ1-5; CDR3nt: TGTGCCAGCAGTTACGGGGGCCAGCCCCAGCATTTT; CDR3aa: CASSYGGQPQHF
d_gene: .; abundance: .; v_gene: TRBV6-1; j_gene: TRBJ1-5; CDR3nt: TGTGCCAGCAGTGACCTGGGATGGGGGGCGAATCAGCCCCAGCATTTT; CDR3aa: CASSDLGWGANQPQHF
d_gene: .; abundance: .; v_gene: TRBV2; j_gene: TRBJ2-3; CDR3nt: TGTGCCAGCAAAAAAACAGGGCCTTCCGATACGCAGTATTTT; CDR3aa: CASKKTGPSDTQYF
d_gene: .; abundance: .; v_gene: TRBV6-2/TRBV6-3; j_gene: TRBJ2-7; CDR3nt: TGTGCCAGCAGTTGGGGCAGGGACTACGAGCAGTACTTC; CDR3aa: CASSWGRDYEQYF
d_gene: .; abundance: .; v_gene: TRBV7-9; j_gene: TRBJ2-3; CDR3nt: TGTGCCAGCAGCACCTCAGGGGATGCAGATACGCAGTATTTT; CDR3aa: CASSTSGDADTQYF
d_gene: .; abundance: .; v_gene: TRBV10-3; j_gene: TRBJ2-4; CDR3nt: TGTGCCATCAGTGAGTCGATGAGTGGGATTTTTCATTTAGCCAAAAACATTCAGTACTTC; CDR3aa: CAISESMSGIFHLAKNIQYF
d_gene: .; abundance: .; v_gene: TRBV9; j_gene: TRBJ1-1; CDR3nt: TGTGCCAGCAGCGTAGGACCCGGGGGGAGGGACACTGAAGCTTTCTTT; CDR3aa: CASSVGPGGRDTEAFF
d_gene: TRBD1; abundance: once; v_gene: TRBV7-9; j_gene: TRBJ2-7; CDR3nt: TGTGCCAGCAGCTGGACAGGCCGCTACTACGAGCAGTACTTC; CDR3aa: CASSWTGRYYEQYF
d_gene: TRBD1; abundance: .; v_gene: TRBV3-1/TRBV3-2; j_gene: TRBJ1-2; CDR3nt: TGTGCCAGCAGCGACGGGACAGGGATTGGCTACACCTTC; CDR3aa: CASSDGTGIGYTF
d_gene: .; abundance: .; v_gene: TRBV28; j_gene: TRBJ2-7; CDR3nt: TGTGCCAGCAGTTTATCCAGGGCCTACGAGCAGTACTTC; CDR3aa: CASSLSRAYEQYF
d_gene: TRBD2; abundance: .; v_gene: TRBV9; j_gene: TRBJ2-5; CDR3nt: TGTGCCAGCAGCGAGGGACTAGCGGGGGGAGAGACCCAGTACTTC; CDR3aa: CASSEGLAGGETQYF
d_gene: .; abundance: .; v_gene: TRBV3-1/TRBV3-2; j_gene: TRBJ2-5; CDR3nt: TGTGCCAGCAGCCAAGATTCCGGAGTACAAGAGACCCAGTACTTC; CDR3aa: CASSQDSGVQETQYF
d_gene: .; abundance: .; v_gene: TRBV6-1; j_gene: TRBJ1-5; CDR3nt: TGTGCCAGCAGTCTCCCGACGGCTAGCAATCAGCCCCAGCATTTT; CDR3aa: CASSLPTASNQPQHF
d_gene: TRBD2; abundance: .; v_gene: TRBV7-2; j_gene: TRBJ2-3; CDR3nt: TGTGCCAGCAGTTTCTCCGGGACTACTAGCACAGATACGCAGTATTTT; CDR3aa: CASSFSGTTSTDTQYF
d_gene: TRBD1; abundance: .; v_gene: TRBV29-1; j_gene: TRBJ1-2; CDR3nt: TGCAGCGTCACAGGGGGAGATGGCTACACCTTC; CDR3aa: CSVTGGDGYTF
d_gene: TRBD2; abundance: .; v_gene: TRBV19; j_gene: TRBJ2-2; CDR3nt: TGTGCCAGTAGTAACCTTCGGGGGCGGGGGGCCGGGGAGCTGTTTTTT; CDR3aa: CASSNLRGRGAGELFF
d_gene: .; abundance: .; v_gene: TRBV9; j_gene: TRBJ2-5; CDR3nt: TGTGCCAGCAGCGTTCTGGGGGAGGAGACCCAGTACTTC; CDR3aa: CASSVLGEETQYF
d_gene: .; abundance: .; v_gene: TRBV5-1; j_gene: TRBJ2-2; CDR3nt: TGCGCCAGCAGCTTGTTGGGGGCCGGGGAGCTGTTTTTT; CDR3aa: CASSLLGAGELFF
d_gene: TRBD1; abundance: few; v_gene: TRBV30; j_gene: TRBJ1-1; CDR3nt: TGTGCCTGGAGTGGGGGGACAGGGAGGGTAGAAGCTTTCTTT; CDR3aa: CAWSGGTGRVEAFF
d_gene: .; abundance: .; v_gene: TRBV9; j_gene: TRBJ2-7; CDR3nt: TGTGCCAGCAGCAGCGATGCCGGGGCCCTCTACGAGCAGTACTTC; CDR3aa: CASSSDAGALYEQYF
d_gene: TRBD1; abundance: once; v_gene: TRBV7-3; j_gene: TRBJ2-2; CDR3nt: TGTGCCAGCAGCTTATTTCGAGTTTCCGGGACAGAGAACACCGGGGAGCTGTTTTTT; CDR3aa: CASSLFRVSGTENTGELFF
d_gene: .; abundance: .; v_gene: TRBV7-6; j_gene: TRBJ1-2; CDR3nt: TGTGCCAGCAGCTTACCGGGTGGCTATGGCTACACCTTC; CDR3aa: CASSLPGGYGYTF
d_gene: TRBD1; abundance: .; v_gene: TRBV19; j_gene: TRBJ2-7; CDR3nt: TGTGCCAGTAGTATCATTCAACCAGGGGGCTTCTACGAGCAGTACTTC; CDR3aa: CASSIIQPGGFYEQYF
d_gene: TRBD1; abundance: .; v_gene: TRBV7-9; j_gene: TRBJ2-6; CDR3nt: TGTGCCAGCAGCTTCCTCAGGGGGCAATCTGGGGCCAACGTCCTGACTTTC; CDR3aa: CASSFLRGQSGANVLTF
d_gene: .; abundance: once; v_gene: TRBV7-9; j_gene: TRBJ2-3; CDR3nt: TGTGCCAGCAGCTTAATAGTCACAGATACGCAGTATTTT; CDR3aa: CASSLIVTDTQYF
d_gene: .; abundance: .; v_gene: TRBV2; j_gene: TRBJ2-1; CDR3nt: TGTGCCAGCAGCCGGGACACCTACAATGAGCAGTTCTTC; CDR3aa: CASSRDTYNEQFF